This paragraph covers one T cell receptor beta chain sequence. The sample originates from a study of blood T cell repertoires in COVID-19. In the study overall: COVID-19 samples collected from the United States, Italy and Spain covered acute and convalescent phases. Sample material is recorded as cDNA or gDNA derived from T cells, B-cell-depleted T cells, or PBMCs.

Germline lookup yields CDR1 SGHDT and CDR2 YYEEEE. Trimming removed 1 base from V and 3 bases from J, with 14 bases in between. This CDR3 has 16 residues. Study processing details: The assay estimated nucleated cells by amplifying reference gene primers. Assay used: immunoSEQ multiplex PCR; TCRdb lists only in-frame clones, some missing. From that table come the V and J calls and clone size; the DNA was used to work out D and trimming. The sample lists under 300,000 clones, approximately 80% seen once, with 3.4% in the top ten. The source material was peripheral blood. The rearrangement uses TRBV5-6 and TRBJ2-1, with TRBD2 as a possible D gene (5 bases). The clonotype was recovered from a woman aged 18-30 years with acute or convalescent COVID-19. The CDR3 DNA reads TGTGCCAGCAGCTTGTTGCCGGGAAGAGGCTACAATGAGCAGTTCTTC. Translating gives CASSLLPGRGYNEQFF.